This T cell receptor (beta chain) was sequenced for a study of identical twins. Notes on the study in general: Researchers reported weaker excess twin sharing in beta out-of-frame sequences.

Via MiXCR, TCRdb re-called the 5' RACE reads, giving one row per CDR3 protein. The data contain more than 1.5 million distinct CDR3 sequences, less than 40% of them seen just once; the ten biggest clones take up about 0.25%. Trimming pared 0 bases from V and 3 bases from J, leaving 12 bases between. This CDR3 comprises 15 residues. Germline values: CDR1 SGHDT, CDR2 YYEEEE. Notes on this clonotype: Its target is not known.

This TCR was sampled from a newborn girl in good health. The J gene is TRBJ1-1, the V gene TRBV5-6; D is uncertain. The specimen sequenced was cord blood. For the CDR3, the DNA is TGTGCCAGCAGCTTGGTATTGGATTGGGACACTGAAGCTTTCTTT. Residues: CASSLVLDWDTEAFF.